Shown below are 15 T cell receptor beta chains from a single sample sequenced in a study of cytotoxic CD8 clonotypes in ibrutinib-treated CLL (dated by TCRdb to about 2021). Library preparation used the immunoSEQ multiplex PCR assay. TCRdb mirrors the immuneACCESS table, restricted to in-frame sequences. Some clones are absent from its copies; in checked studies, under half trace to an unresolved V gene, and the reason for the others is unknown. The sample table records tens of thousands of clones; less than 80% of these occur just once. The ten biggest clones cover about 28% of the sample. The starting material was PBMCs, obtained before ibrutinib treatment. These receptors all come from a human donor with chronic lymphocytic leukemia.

The CDR3 reads CASSLFWGPTEAFF. CDR3 in DNA: TGTGCCAGCAGTTTATTTTGGGGGCCTACTGAAGCTTTCTTT. The chain couples TRBV27 to TRBJ1-1; tentatively, D is TRBD1 (6 bases). V lost 1 base and J lost 5, with 11 bases in between. From germline, CDR1 is MNHEY and CDR2 SMNVEV (reference sequence). This CDR3 region has 14 residues.

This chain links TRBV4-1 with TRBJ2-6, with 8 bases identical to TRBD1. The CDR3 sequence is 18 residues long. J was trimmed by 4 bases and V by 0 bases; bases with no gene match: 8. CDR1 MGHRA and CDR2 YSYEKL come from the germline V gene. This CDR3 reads CASSQDPGGSVGANVLTF. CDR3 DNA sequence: TGCGCCAGCAGCCAAGATCCAGGGGGCTCTGTAGGGGCCAACGTCCTGACTTTC.

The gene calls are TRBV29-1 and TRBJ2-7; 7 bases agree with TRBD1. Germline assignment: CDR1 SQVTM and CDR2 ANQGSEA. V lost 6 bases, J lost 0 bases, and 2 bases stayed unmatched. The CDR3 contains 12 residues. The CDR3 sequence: CSVGDSSYEQYF. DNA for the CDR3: TGCAGCGTGGGGGACAGCTCCTACGAGCAGTACTTC.

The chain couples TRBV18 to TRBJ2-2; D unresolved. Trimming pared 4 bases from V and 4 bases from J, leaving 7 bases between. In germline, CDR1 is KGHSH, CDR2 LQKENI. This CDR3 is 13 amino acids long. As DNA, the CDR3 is TGTGCCAGCTCACTTCTCAGCACCGGGGAGCTGTTTTTT. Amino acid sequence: CASSLLSTGELFF.

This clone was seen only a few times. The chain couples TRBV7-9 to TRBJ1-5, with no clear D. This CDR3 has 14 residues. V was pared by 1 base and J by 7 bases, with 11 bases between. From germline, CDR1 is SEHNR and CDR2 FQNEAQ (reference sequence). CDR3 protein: CASSLERPGQPQHF. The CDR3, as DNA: TGTGCCAGCAGCTTAGAACGTCCGGGGCAGCCCCAGCATTTT.

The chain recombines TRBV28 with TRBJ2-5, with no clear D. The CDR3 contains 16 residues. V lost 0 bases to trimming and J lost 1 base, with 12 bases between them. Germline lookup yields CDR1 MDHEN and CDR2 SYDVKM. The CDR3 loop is CASSLWVVGPQETQYF. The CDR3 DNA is TGTGCCAGCAGTTTATGGGTCGTTGGGCCCCAAGAGACCCAGTACTTC.

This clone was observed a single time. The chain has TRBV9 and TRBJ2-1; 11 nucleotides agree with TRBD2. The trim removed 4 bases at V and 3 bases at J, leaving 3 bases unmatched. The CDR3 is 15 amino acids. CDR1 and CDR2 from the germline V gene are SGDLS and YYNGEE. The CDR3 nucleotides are TGTGCCAGCAGCTACGGGACTAGCGGCTACAATGAGCAGTTCTTC. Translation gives CASSYGTSGYNEQFF.

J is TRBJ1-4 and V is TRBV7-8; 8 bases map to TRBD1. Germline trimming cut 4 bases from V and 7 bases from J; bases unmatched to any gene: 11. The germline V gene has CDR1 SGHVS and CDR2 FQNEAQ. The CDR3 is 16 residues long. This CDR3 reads CASSSGQGVRPEKLFF. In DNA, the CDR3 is TGTGCCAGCAGCTCAGGACAGGGAGTGCGTCCTGAAAAACTGTTTTTT.

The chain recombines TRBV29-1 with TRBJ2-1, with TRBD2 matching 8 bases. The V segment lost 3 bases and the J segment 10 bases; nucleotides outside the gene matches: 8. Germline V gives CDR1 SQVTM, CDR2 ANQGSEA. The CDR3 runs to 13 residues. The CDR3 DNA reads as TGCAGCGTTGATATAGCGGGATCTGTAGAGCAGTTCTTC. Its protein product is CSVDIAGSVEQFF.

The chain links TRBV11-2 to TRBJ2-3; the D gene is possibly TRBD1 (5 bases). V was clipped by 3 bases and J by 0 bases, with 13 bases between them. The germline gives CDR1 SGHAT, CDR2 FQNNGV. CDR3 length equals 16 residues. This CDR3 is CASSLQGVPSTDTQYF. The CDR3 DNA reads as TGTGCCAGCAGCTTGCAAGGGGTTCCTAGCACAGATACGCAGTATTTT.

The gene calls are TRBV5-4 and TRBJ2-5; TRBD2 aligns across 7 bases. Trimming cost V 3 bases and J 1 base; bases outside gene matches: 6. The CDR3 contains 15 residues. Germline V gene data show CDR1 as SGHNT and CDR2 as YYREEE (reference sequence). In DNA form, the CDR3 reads TGTGCCAGCAGCTCTCTAGCGGACTCCCAAGAGACCCAGTACTTC. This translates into CASSSLADSQETQYF. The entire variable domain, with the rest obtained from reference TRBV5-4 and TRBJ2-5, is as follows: ETGVTQSPTHLIKTRGQQVTLRCSSQSGHNTVSWYQQALGQGPQFIFQYYREEENGRGNFPPRFSGLQFPNYSSELNVNALELDDSALYLCASSSLADSQETQYFGPGTRLLVL.

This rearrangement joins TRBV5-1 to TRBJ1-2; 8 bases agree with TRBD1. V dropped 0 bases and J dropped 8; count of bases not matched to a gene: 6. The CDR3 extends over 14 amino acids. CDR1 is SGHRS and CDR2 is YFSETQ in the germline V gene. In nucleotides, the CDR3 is TGCGCCAGCAGCTTGGCAGGGACAGGCGGAGGCTACACCTTC. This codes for CASSLAGTGGGYTF.

The CDR3 DNA reads as TGCGCCAGCAGCCGGACAGGATCCTATGGCTACACCTTC. Protein sequence: CASSRTGSYGYTF. J is TRBJ1-2 and V is TRBV5-1; 7 positions match TRBD1. The CDR3 extends over 13 amino acids. Germline V lookup: CDR1 SGHRS, CDR2 YFSETQ. With 4 bases clipped from V and 4 bases from J, the junction kept 4 bases outside the gene matches.

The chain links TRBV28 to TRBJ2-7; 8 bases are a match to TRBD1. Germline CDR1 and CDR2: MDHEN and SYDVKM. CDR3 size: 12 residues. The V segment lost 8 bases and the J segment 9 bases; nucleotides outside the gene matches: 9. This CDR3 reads CASGRTGSGQYF. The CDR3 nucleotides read TGTGCCAGCGGAAGGACAGGGTCTGGGCAGTACTTC.

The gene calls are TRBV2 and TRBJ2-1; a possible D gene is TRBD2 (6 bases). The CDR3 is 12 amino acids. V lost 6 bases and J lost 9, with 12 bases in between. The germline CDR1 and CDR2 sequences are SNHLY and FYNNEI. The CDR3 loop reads CASSLVGGEQFF. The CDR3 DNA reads TGTGCCAGCAGCTTAGTGGGGGGTGAGCAGTTCTTC.